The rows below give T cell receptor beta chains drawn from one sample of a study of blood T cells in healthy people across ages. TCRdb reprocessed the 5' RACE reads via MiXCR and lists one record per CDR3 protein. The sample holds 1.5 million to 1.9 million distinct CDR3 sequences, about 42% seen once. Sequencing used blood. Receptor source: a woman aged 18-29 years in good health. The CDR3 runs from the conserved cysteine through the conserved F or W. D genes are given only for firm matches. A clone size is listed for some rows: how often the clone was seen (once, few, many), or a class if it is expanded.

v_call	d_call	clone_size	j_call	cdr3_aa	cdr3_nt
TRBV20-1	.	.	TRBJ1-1	CSAKQGLGTKFYTEAFF	TGCAGTGCTAAGCAGGGGCTCGGGACTAAGTTCTACACTGAAGCTTTCTTT
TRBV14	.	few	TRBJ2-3	CASSSSFDTQYF	TGTGCCAGCAGCTCCTCGTTCGATACGCAGTATTTT
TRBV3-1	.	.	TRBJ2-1	CASSPEDPSDEQFF	TGTGCCAGCAGCCCGGAGGACCCGAGCGATGAGCAGTTCTTC
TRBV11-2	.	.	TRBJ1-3	CASSAGTGNTIYF	TGTGCCAGCAGCGCCGGGACAGGAAACACCATATATTTT
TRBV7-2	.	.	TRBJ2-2	CASSLIVARGTGELFF	TGTGCCAGCAGCTTAATAGTAGCTCGGGGGACCGGGGAGCTGTTTTTT
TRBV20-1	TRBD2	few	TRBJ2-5	CSARPTSGVETQYF	TGCAGTGCTAGACCGACTAGCGGGGTGGAGACCCAGTACTTC
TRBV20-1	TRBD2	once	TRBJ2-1	CSAPRRGGVNEQFF	TGCAGTGCCCCCCGGCGGGGGGGCGTAAATGAGCAGTTCTTC
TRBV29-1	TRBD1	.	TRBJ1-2	CSVRDRDRIYGYTF	TGCAGCGTTAGAGACAGGGATAGGATCTATGGCTACACCTTC
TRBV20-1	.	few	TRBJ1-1	CSAIPGNTEAFF	TGCAGTGCTATCCCAGGGAACACTGAAGCTTTCTTT
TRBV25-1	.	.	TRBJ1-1	CASSEYWGNTEAFF	TGTGCCAGCAGTGAATATTGGGGGAACACTGAAGCTTTCTTT
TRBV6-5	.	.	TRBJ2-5	CASSSGFALTINEQYF	TGTGCCAGCAGTTCAGGATTCGCACTAACTATTAATGAGCAGTACTTC
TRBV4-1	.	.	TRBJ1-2	CASSQAPVLTAGYTF	TGCGCCAGCAGCCAAGCTCCAGTTTTAACCGCTGGCTACACCTTC
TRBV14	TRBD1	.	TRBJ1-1	CASSQARGTNTEAFF	TGTGCCAGCAGCCAAGCCAGGGGGACGAACACTGAAGCTTTCTTT
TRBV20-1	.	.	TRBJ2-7	CSARDRISGYEQYF	TGCAGTGCTAGAGATCGTATTAGCGGATACGAGCAGTACTTC
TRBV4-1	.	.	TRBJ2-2	CASRAANTGELFF	TGCGCCAGCAGGGCGGCGAACACCGGGGAGCTGTTTTTT
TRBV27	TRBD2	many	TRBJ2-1	CASSRGTSGSYNEQFF	TGTGCCAGCAGCCGGGGAACCAGCGGGAGTTACAATGAGCAGTTCTTC
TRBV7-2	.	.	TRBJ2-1	CASKGRDPIFSYNEQFF	TGTGCCAGCAAGGGCAGGGATCCGATCTTCTCCTACAATGAGCAGTTCTTC
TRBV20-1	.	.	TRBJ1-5	CSAGRGGNDQPQHF	TGCAGTGCTGGGCGGGGGGGGAACGATCAGCCCCAGCATTTT
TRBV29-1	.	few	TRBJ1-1	CSVEGKLNTEAFF	TGCAGCGTTGAGGGCAAATTGAACACTGAAGCTTTCTTT
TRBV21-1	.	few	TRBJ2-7	CASSKSGLYEQYF	TGTGCCAGCAGCAAAAGTGGACTCTACGAGCAGTACTTC
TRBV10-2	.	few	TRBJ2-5	CASGQGYQETQYF	TGCGCCAGCGGTCAGGGGTACCAAGAGACCCAGTACTTC
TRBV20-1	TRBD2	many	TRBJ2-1	CSAASLAGVYNEQFF	TGCAGTGCTGCCTCACTAGCGGGAGTGTACAATGAGCAGTTCTTC
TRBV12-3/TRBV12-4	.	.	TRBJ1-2	CASSPTPPGNHYGYTF	TGTGCCAGTTCCCCAACCCCCCCGGGGAACCACTATGGCTACACCTTC
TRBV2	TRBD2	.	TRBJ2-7	CASRARTSGGGEQYF	TGTGCCAGCAGAGCGCGGACTAGCGGGGGTGGGGAGCAGTACTTC
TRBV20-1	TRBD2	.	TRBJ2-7	CSARDPSGRYYEQYF	TGCAGTGCTAGAGATCCTAGCGGGAGATACTACGAGCAGTACTTC
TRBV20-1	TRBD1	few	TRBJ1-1	CSAWRQGAGTEAFF	TGCAGTGCTTGGAGACAGGGGGCTGGAACTGAAGCTTTCTTT
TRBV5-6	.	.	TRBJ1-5	CASSSKGRGLSNQPQHF	TGTGCCAGCAGCTCCAAGGGGAGGGGCCTTAGCAATCAGCCCCAGCATTTT
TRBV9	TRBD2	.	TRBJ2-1	CASSAQRGSYKEQFF	TGTGCCAGCAGCGCACAGCGGGGATCCTACAAGGAGCAGTTCTTC
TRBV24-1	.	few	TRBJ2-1	CATSDSDARNEQFF	TGTGCCACCAGTGACTCGGATGCTCGGAATGAGCAGTTCTTC
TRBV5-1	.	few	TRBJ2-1	CASSSDGTDEQFF	TGCGCCAGCAGCTCAGATGGGACCGATGAGCAGTTCTTC
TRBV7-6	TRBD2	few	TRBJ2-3	CASRLLTSGATDTQYF	TGTGCCAGCAGACTGCTGACTAGCGGTGCCACAGATACGCAGTATTTT
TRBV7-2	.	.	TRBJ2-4	CASSLGAGSPKNIQYF	TGTGCCAGCAGCTTAGGGGCAGGGAGTCCCAAAAACATTCAGTACTTC
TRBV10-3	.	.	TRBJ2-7	CVISDPRFSYEQYF	TGTGTCATCAGTGATCCCAGGTTCTCCTACGAGCAGTACTTC
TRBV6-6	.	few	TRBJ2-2	CASRATNTGELFF	TGTGCCAGCAGGGCCACGAACACCGGGGAGCTGTTTTTT
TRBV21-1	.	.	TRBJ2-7	CASSKVWESSYEQYF	TGTGCCAGCAGCAAAGTCTGGGAGAGCTCCTACGAGCAGTACTTC
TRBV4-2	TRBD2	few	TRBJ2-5	CASSKGLAGKYQETQYF	TGTGCCAGCAGCAAAGGACTAGCGGGGAAGTACCAAGAGACCCAGTACTTC
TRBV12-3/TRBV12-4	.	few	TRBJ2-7	CGNLRQRLYEQYF	TGTGGCAATCTAAGGCAGAGACTCTACGAGCAGTACTTC
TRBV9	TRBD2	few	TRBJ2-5	CASTGLAGGQETQYF	TGTGCCAGCACTGGACTAGCGGGAGGACAAGAGACCCAGTACTTC
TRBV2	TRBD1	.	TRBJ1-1	CACSVEGAGTEAFF	TGTGCCTGCAGTGTCGAGGGGGCGGGGACTGAAGCTTTCTTT
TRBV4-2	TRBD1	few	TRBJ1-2	CASSQAGQAYGYTF	TGTGCCAGCAGCCAAGCAGGACAGGCTTATGGCTACACCTTC
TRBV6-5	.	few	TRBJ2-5	CASSKGETQYF	TGTGCCAGCTCAAAGGGGGAGACCCAGTACTTC
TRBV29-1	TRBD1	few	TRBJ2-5	CSAYRDRGVETQYF	TGCAGCGCCTACCGGGACAGGGGGGTTGAGACCCAGTACTTC
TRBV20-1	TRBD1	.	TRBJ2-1	CSARGDRAFGYNEQFF	TGCAGTGCTAGAGGGGACAGGGCGTTCGGCTACAATGAGCAGTTCTTC
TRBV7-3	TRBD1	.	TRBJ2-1	CASSLSSGTGGVEQFF	TGTGCCAGCAGCTTAAGTTCTGGGACAGGTGGGGTTGAGCAGTTCTTC
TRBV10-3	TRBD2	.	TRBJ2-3	CAIKDTSGGYTDTQYF	TGTGCCATCAAGGACACTAGCGGGGGCTACACAGATACGCAGTATTTT
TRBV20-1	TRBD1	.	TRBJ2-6	CSARRTGGFFDSGANVLTF	TGCAGTGCTAGAAGGACAGGGGGCTTCTTCGATTCTGGGGCCAACGTCCTGACTTTC
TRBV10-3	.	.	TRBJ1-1	CAISDGQSNTEAFF	TGTGCCATCAGTGACGGGCAGTCGAACACTGAAGCTTTCTTT
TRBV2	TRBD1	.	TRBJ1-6	CASGGAGGRSPLHF	TGTGCCAGCGGCGGGGCAGGGGGGCGCTCACCCCTCCACTTT
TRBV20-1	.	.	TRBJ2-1	CSVQSAGQYNEQFF	TGCAGTGTTCAATCCGCCGGGCAATACAATGAGCAGTTCTTC
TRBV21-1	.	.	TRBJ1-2	CARSKITGIFNYGYTF	TGTGCCAGAAGCAAGATCACGGGGATTTTCAACTATGGCTACACCTTC
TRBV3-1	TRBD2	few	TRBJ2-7	CASSLRLAGRYEQYF	TGTGCCAGCAGCCTGAGACTAGCGGGGAGGTACGAGCAGTACTTC